This is a list of T cell receptor beta chains from one sample in a study of CD8 T cells in Susac syndrome. TCRdb re-analysed the immunoSEQ multiplex PCR reads in MiXCR, keeping a single row per CDR3 protein. The sample yields 150,000 to 180,000 distinct CDR3 sequences, roughly 95% seen once. The sample comprised CD4+ T cells from PBMCs. The receptors originated from a human donor with Susac syndrome. Both conserved end residues are part of each CDR3. A D gene is named only where the DNA matches it firmly. Clone size is given for some rows only: seen once, a few or many times, or a class if the clone is expanded.

j_call: TRBJ2-5
clone_size: NA
v_call: TRBV12-3/TRBV12-4
d_call: TRBD2
cdr3_aa: CASSLAGLAGLAGETQYF
cdr3_nt: TGTGCCAGCAGTTTGGCCGGACTAGCGGGTCTCGCGGGAGAGACCCAGTACTTC

j_call: TRBJ1-4
clone_size: NA
v_call: TRBV12-3/TRBV12-4
d_call: NA
cdr3_aa: CASTRTDWDEKLFF
cdr3_nt: TGTGCCAGCACTCGGACAGATTGGGATGAAAAACTGTTTTTT

j_call: TRBJ2-2
clone_size: NA
v_call: TRBV24-1
d_call: NA
cdr3_aa: CATSEAGKNTGELFF
cdr3_nt: TGTGCCACCAGTGAAGCCGGGAAGAACACCGGGGAGCTGTTTTTT

j_call: TRBJ2-3
clone_size: NA
v_call: TRBV27
d_call: TRBD2
cdr3_aa: CASSPKRGNTDTQYF
cdr3_nt: TGTGCCAGCAGTCCCAAGCGGGGGAACACAGATACGCAGTATTTT

j_call: TRBJ2-1
clone_size: NA
v_call: TRBV9
d_call: TRBD2
cdr3_aa: CASSVGSSGGDNEQFF
cdr3_nt: TGTGCCAGCAGCGTAGGGTCTAGCGGGGGGGACAATGAGCAGTTCTTC

j_call: TRBJ1-1
clone_size: NA
v_call: TRBV29-1
d_call: TRBD1
cdr3_aa: CSIRTGGTEAFF
cdr3_nt: TGCAGCATCCGGACAGGGGGCACTGAAGCTTTCTTT

j_call: TRBJ1-6
clone_size: NA
v_call: TRBV7-9
d_call: NA
cdr3_aa: CASSSRDGNSPLHF
cdr3_nt: TGTGCCAGCAGCTCCCGGGACGGGAATTCACCCCTCCACTTT

j_call: TRBJ2-5
clone_size: NA
v_call: TRBV6-5
d_call: NA
cdr3_aa: CASSLNYQETQYF
cdr3_nt: TGTGCCAGCAGCCTAAATTACCAAGAGACCCAGTACTTC

j_call: TRBJ2-5
clone_size: once
v_call: TRBV4-2
d_call: NA
cdr3_aa: CASSQDRQTEETQYF
cdr3_nt: TGTGCCAGCAGCCAAGATAGACAGACCGAAGAGACCCAGTACTTC

j_call: TRBJ2-3
clone_size: once
v_call: TRBV20-1
d_call: NA
cdr3_aa: CSASPPDWFTDTQYF
cdr3_nt: TGCAGTGCGTCGCCACCGGACTGGTTCACAGATACGCAGTATTTT

j_call: TRBJ2-3
clone_size: few
v_call: TRBV7-6
d_call: NA
cdr3_aa: CASSSQQGGAADTQYF
cdr3_nt: TGTGCCAGCAGCTCCCAGCAGGGGGGGGCAGCAGATACGCAGTATTTT

j_call: TRBJ2-7
clone_size: NA
v_call: TRBV13
d_call: TRBD2
cdr3_aa: CASSPSGNPSEQYF
cdr3_nt: TGTGCCAGCAGCCCTAGCGGGAACCCCTCCGAGCAGTACTTC

j_call: TRBJ2-3
clone_size: NA
v_call: TRBV29-1
d_call: TRBD1
cdr3_aa: CSVGDRGIADTQYF
cdr3_nt: TGCAGCGTTGGGGACAGGGGTATAGCAGATACGCAGTATTTT

j_call: TRBJ2-7
clone_size: NA
v_call: TRBV4-1
d_call: NA
cdr3_aa: CASSQDQGLPYEQYF
cdr3_nt: TGCGCCAGCAGCCAAGATCAAGGACTTCCTTACGAGCAGTACTTC

j_call: TRBJ2-3
clone_size: NA
v_call: TRBV3-1
d_call: NA
cdr3_aa: CASSQDLLLEGTQYF
cdr3_nt: TGTGCCAGCAGCCAAGATCTACTCCTTGAGGGTACGCAGTATTTT

j_call: TRBJ2-4
clone_size: NA
v_call: TRBV20-1
d_call: NA
cdr3_aa: CSASILAKNIQYF
cdr3_nt: TGCAGTGCTAGTATCCTAGCCAAAAACATTCAGTACTTC

j_call: TRBJ2-7
clone_size: NA
v_call: TRBV6-4
d_call: NA
cdr3_aa: CASSGPTSYEQYF
cdr3_nt: TGTGCCAGCAGTGGCCCCACGTCCTACGAGCAGTACTTC

j_call: TRBJ1-2
clone_size: NA
v_call: TRBV20-1
d_call: NA
cdr3_aa: CSASPDYYGYTF
cdr3_nt: TGCAGTGCTAGTCCAGACTACTATGGCTACACCTTC

j_call: TRBJ2-1
clone_size: NA
v_call: TRBV20-1
d_call: TRBD2
cdr3_aa: CSARGLADNEQFF
cdr3_nt: TGCAGTGCTAGAGGCCTAGCGGACAATGAGCAGTTCTTC

j_call: TRBJ2-3
clone_size: NA
v_call: TRBV20-1
d_call: NA
cdr3_aa: CSARLYESTDTQYF
cdr3_nt: TGCAGTGCTCGACTGTATGAGAGCACAGATACGCAGTATTTT

j_call: TRBJ2-5
clone_size: NA
v_call: TRBV2
d_call: NA
cdr3_aa: CASRKETQYF
cdr3_nt: TGTGCCAGCAGGAAAGAGACCCAGTACTTC

j_call: TRBJ1-2
clone_size: NA
v_call: TRBV12-3/TRBV12-4
d_call: NA
cdr3_aa: CASGRGRGYTF
cdr3_nt: TGTGCCAGCGGGAGGGGCAGAGGCTACACCTTC

j_call: TRBJ1-3
clone_size: few
v_call: TRBV29-1
d_call: NA
cdr3_aa: CSALGGSGNTIYF
cdr3_nt: TGCAGCGCCTTGGGAGGGAGTGGAAACACCATATATTTT

j_call: TRBJ1-2
clone_size: NA
v_call: TRBV15
d_call: NA
cdr3_aa: CATSRERGMDGYTF
cdr3_nt: TGTGCCACCAGCAGAGAAAGGGGGATGGATGGCTACACCTTC

j_call: TRBJ2-1
clone_size: NA
v_call: TRBV7-3
d_call: TRBD2
cdr3_aa: CASSPRLAGDYNEQFF
cdr3_nt: TGTGCCAGCAGCCCCCGACTAGCGGGGGATTACAATGAGCAGTTCTTC

j_call: TRBJ1-1
clone_size: NA
v_call: TRBV5-6
d_call: NA
cdr3_aa: CASSAQMNTEAFF
cdr3_nt: TGTGCCAGCAGCGCTCAGATGAACACTGAAGCTTTCTTT

j_call: TRBJ2-1
clone_size: NA
v_call: TRBV3-1
d_call: TRBD2
cdr3_aa: CASSQALAGGPWGNEQFF
cdr3_nt: TGTGCCAGCAGCCAAGCGCTAGCGGGGGGGCCGTGGGGCAATGAGCAGTTCTTC

j_call: TRBJ2-5
clone_size: NA
v_call: TRBV20-1
d_call: NA
cdr3_aa: CSAPSETQYF
cdr3_nt: TGCAGTGCTCCCTCGGAGACCCAGTACTTC

j_call: TRBJ1-2
clone_size: NA
v_call: TRBV3-1
d_call: NA
cdr3_aa: CASSQEGTALVVGYTF
cdr3_nt: TGTGCCAGCAGCCAAGAAGGAACGGCCCTTGTGGTGGGCTACACCTTC

j_call: TRBJ2-7
clone_size: once
v_call: TRBV29-1
d_call: NA
cdr3_aa: CSVGYSTYEQYF
cdr3_nt: TGCAGCGTTGGTTACAGCACCTACGAGCAGTACTTC

j_call: TRBJ2-2
clone_size: NA
v_call: TRBV9
d_call: TRBD2
cdr3_aa: CASSVLAGGPLSGELFF
cdr3_nt: TGTGCCAGCAGCGTCCTAGCGGGGGGCCCACTATCCGGGGAGCTGTTTTTT

j_call: TRBJ2-7
clone_size: NA
v_call: TRBV9
d_call: TRBD1
cdr3_aa: CASSAGGTGPPLEQYF
cdr3_nt: TGTGCCAGCAGCGCAGGGGGGACAGGCCCCCCTCTCGAGCAGTACTTC

j_call: TRBJ2-2
clone_size: once
v_call: TRBV4-1
d_call: NA
cdr3_aa: CASSQEGGAYTGELFF
cdr3_nt: TGCGCCAGCAGCCAAGAGGGCGGGGCTTACACCGGGGAGCTGTTTTTT

j_call: TRBJ2-2
clone_size: NA
v_call: TRBV18
d_call: NA
cdr3_aa: CASSPIPTRLGTGELFF
cdr3_nt: TGTGCCAGCTCACCAATCCCGACACGGCTGGGAACCGGGGAGCTGTTTTTT

j_call: TRBJ1-2
clone_size: NA
v_call: TRBV7-9
d_call: NA
cdr3_aa: CASSRDGPGYTF
cdr3_nt: TGTGCCAGCAGCAGGGATGGGCCTGGCTACACCTTC

j_call: TRBJ1-1
clone_size: NA
v_call: TRBV20-1
d_call: TRBD1
cdr3_aa: CSAPRTGSNTEAFF
cdr3_nt: TGCAGTGCTCCACGGACAGGGTCGAACACTGAAGCTTTCTTT

j_call: TRBJ2-7
clone_size: NA
v_call: TRBV7-9
d_call: NA
cdr3_aa: CASSLATGLSYEQYF
cdr3_nt: TGTGCCAGCAGCTTAGCGACGGGCCTCTCCTACGAGCAGTACTTC

j_call: TRBJ1-1
clone_size: NA
v_call: TRBV7-2
d_call: NA
cdr3_aa: CASSLQGEAFF
cdr3_nt: TGTGCCAGCAGCTTGCAGGGTGAAGCTTTCTTT

j_call: TRBJ2-3
clone_size: NA
v_call: TRBV6-5
d_call: NA
cdr3_aa: CASSSYRVSTDTQYF
cdr3_nt: TGTGCCAGCAGTTCTTACAGGGTTAGCACAGATACGCAGTATTTT

j_call: TRBJ1-4
clone_size: once
v_call: TRBV20-1
d_call: NA
cdr3_aa: CSARERRGLGEKLFF
cdr3_nt: TGCAGTGCTAGAGAACGCCGGGGCCTAGGGGAAAAACTGTTTTTT

j_call: TRBJ2-7
clone_size: NA
v_call: TRBV18
d_call: TRBD1
cdr3_aa: CASSLGPGGESEQYF
cdr3_nt: TGTGCCAGCTCACTAGGGCCAGGGGGCGAGTCCGAGCAGTACTTC

j_call: TRBJ2-7
clone_size: NA
v_call: TRBV7-6
d_call: TRBD2
cdr3_aa: CASSQPLAGAISYEQYF
cdr3_nt: TGTGCCAGCAGCCAACCATTAGCGGGGGCCATCTCCTACGAGCAGTACTTC

j_call: TRBJ2-3
clone_size: once
v_call: TRBV12-3/TRBV12-4
d_call: TRBD2
cdr3_aa: CASSPSRGASGGRYTDTQYF
cdr3_nt: TGTGCCAGCAGTCCAAGCAGGGGAGCTAGCGGGGGAAGGTACACAGATACGCAGTATTTT

j_call: TRBJ2-5
clone_size: once
v_call: TRBV9
d_call: TRBD2
cdr3_aa: CASSRGGAVETQYF
cdr3_nt: TGTGCCAGCAGCCGCGGGGGGGCCGTGGAGACCCAGTACTTC

j_call: TRBJ1-2
clone_size: NA
v_call: TRBV12-3/TRBV12-4
d_call: NA
cdr3_aa: CASSFGLRSYGYTF
cdr3_nt: TGTGCCAGCAGTTTCGGGTTAAGGAGCTATGGCTACACCTTC

j_call: TRBJ1-2
clone_size: NA
v_call: TRBV18
d_call: NA
cdr3_aa: CASSPRDKNYGYTF
cdr3_nt: TGTGCCAGCTCACCAAGGGACAAGAACTATGGCTACACCTTC

j_call: TRBJ1-4
clone_size: NA
v_call: TRBV4-3
d_call: NA
cdr3_aa: CASSQEGRSRANEKLFF
cdr3_nt: TGCGCCAGCAGCCAAGAGGGGAGGAGCAGGGCGAATGAAAAACTGTTTTTT

j_call: TRBJ2-1
clone_size: NA
v_call: TRBV5-1
d_call: NA
cdr3_aa: CASSYTDRERNEQFF
cdr3_nt: TGCGCCAGCAGCTACACCGACCGTGAGAGGAATGAGCAGTTCTTC

j_call: TRBJ1-1
clone_size: NA
v_call: TRBV27
d_call: NA
cdr3_aa: CASSRTGNTEAFF
cdr3_nt: TGTGCCAGCAGTCGCACGGGGAACACTGAAGCTTTCTTT

j_call: TRBJ1-1
clone_size: NA
v_call: TRBV20-1
d_call: NA
cdr3_aa: CSASVGGGANTEAFF
cdr3_nt: TGCAGTGCTAGTGTGGGTGGGGGGGCGAACACTGAAGCTTTCTTT

j_call: TRBJ1-6
clone_size: NA
v_call: TRBV29-1
d_call: TRBD1
cdr3_aa: CSVALPGQNSPLHF
cdr3_nt: TGCAGCGTTGCCTTACCGGGACAGAATTCACCCCTCCACTTT

j_call: TRBJ1-2
clone_size: NA
v_call: TRBV9
d_call: NA
cdr3_aa: CASSKDIYGYTF
cdr3_nt: TGTGCCAGCAGCAAGGACATCTATGGCTACACCTTC

j_call: TRBJ2-2
clone_size: few
v_call: TRBV5-4
d_call: NA
cdr3_aa: CASSYNTGELFF
cdr3_nt: TGTGCCAGCAGCTATAACACCGGGGAGCTGTTTTTT

j_call: TRBJ1-1
clone_size: NA
v_call: TRBV29-1
d_call: NA
cdr3_aa: CSVWTANTEAFF
cdr3_nt: TGCAGCGTGTGGACAGCGAACACTGAAGCTTTCTTT